What follows is one T cell receptor beta chain and its context. Its antigen is currently not known. The sample holds no much larger clone one base away, and base qualities are not on file. The library was prepared using the immunoSEQ multiplex PCR assay. A mixture of 60 forward primers for TCR Vbeta segments and 13 reverse primers for TCR Jbeta segments was used in the multiplex PCR. Amplification of the CDR3 region of rearranged TCR beta genes was performed with a multiplex PCR assay on genomic DNA. The amplified TCR beta libraries were sequenced on the Illumina HiSeq System as 87-base-pair reads. In the paper's pipeline: In a later analysis, tens of millions of unique TCR beta chains were counted across the 666 repertoires, and around 10 million of these chains were shared by at least two donors. Raw reads were error-corrected and collapsed into unique sequences by a nearest-neighbor algorithm in which closely related sequences were merged to remove PCR and sequencing errors. Alignment of CDR3 sequences to IMGT reference sequences was used to assign V, D and J gene segments. For a sequence to be retained, a match of at least six nucleotides to both a V gene segment and a J gene segment was required. Rearrangements were classified as productive when the CDR3 lacked stop codons and remained in frame with V and J, and all other rearrangements were classified as non-productive. CDR3 was defined by IMGT convention, running from the second conserved V-encoded cysteine to the conserved J-encoded phenylalanine. In an earlier analysis of approximately 590 of the donors, sequences lacking an unambiguous match to a single V gene segment were excluded. In an earlier analysis of more than 500 of the donors, a V segment was called functional when productive rearrangements were above 56.7%, and segregating when the standard deviation between donors exceeded 5%. A statistical classification framework was built to diagnose cytomegalovirus status from the catalog of TCR beta chain sequences. V and J gene assignment, in a later analysis, came from comparing TCR nucleotide sequences with IMGT/GENE-DB human TR gene sequences. The TCRdist pipeline was used in a later analysis to assign CDR3 sequences and most-parsimonious VDJ recombination scenarios. In a later analysis, each TCR beta chain was defined by its CDR3 amino acid sequence together with its V-gene family, and reads without a unique V-gene family were excluded. As a way to deal with suspected cross-contamination and a sequencing artifact, a later analysis dropped more than 500 nucleotide sequences that were highly shared and had low generation probability. For each public chain, a later analysis derived a clonal expansion index from normalized ranks of inferred template counts within each repertoire. In a later analysis, generation probabilities were computed using a VDJ recombination model fitted to out-of-frame rearrangements, and the results were checked against IGoR. In a later analysis, TCR-TCR, TCR-HLA and TCR-CMV co-occurrence was scored with hypergeometric tests, and a repertoire-size bias correction was applied to TCR pairs. False discovery rates were estimated in a later analysis by permuting HLA or CMV assignments 20 times. In a later analysis, co-occurring TCRs were grouped using DBSCAN, with TCRdist sequence similarity added in when clustering inside HLA-allele-positive subsets. Co-occurrence clustering excluded repertoires with fewer than 30,000 or more than 120,000 public chains, plus five with anomalous nucleotide sharing. TCRdb's version of the immuneACCESS table is confined to in-frame rearrangements and falls short of the full clone set. An unresolved V gene accounts for under half of the shortfall where checked; the remainder is of unknown origin. That table furnishes V, J and clone size, whereas the DNA furnished D and trimming. This sample has approximately 210,000 clones in its table, and more than 75% of those were observed once. The ten largest clonotypes hold approximately 0.39% of the sample.

This record belongs to a study of cytomegalovirus exposure and HLA in healthy donors (dated by TCRdb to about 2017). Looking at the study overall: In an earlier analysis of 550 to 750 of the donors, 250 to 300 Gb of sequence data and 100 million or so unique TCR beta sequences from some 170 million T cells were reported. Because of strong linkage in the cohort, four or five DR-DQ haplotypes were treated as single units for association and clustering. The study aimed to test whether cataloging public T cell receptors could reveal signatures of past pathogen exposure. To study patterns of TCR occurrence, a later analysis re-analyzed previously published TCR beta repertoires from several hundred donors and added high-resolution HLA genotyping. About 300 gigabases of sequencing data and tens of millions of unique TCR sequences were included in an early release covering roughly 600 HLA-typed donors. Every discovery cohort repertoire had been produced on one sequencing platform. Typing coverage differed by locus: A, B, C, DRB1 and DQB1 were typed in roughly 629-630 donors, DQA1 in roughly 500, DPA1 in 600 to 610, and DPB1 in just under 490. HLA typing covered class I and class II loci at four-digit resolution. An earlier analysis of about 600 of the donors used high-throughput TCR beta sequencing to judge whether each TCR beta V gene segment behaved as functional or pseudogenic. In the later analysis, no new phenotypic data were used to find candidate immune exposures; instead, reliance was placed on TCR beta sequences and their occurrence across donors. The genetic ancestry cluster associated with self-reported Caucasian donors included 81% of the 300 to 450 genotyped donors. The study combined high-throughput TCR immunosequencing, statistical association of individual TCRs with disease status, and machine learning to predict cytomegalovirus infection status. A separate validation cohort of 90 to 150 different subjects was used in addition to the roughly 640-subject first cohort. The T cell repertoires of several hundred subjects were profiled by immunosequencing and related to cytomegalovirus serostatus. Alongside the repertoire data, information on donor age, sex, ethnicity and CMV serostatus was compiled. Among 300 to 500 genotyped donors of the cohort, an average of about 240,000 unique TCR beta nucleotide sequences was sequenced per donor, of which about 19% were non-productive. In a later genetic analysis, genome-wide SNP genotypes for about 65% of the 666 donors were used, and that subset was treated as a discovery cohort.

General study outcomes and caveats: According to the authors, the approach could potentially be generalized to other disease states and immunological phenotypes. In a later analysis, TCR association rates were found to vary across HLA loci, with the most associated TCRs seen for DRB1 alleles and the fewest for HLA-C alleles. Most TCR sequences were seen in very few donors, while some public TCRs were found in many individuals. In a later analysis, about 17,000 TCR beta sequences were associated with specific HLA alleles at a false discovery rate of 0.05. Only TCR beta chains were sequenced in this cohort, and the absence of alpha or paired-chain data limited detectable features. The only immune exposure information available for the cohort was CMV serostatus. The sequencing pipeline was judged likely to have produced a cluster of highly shared sequence variants as a technical artifact. Three of the identified cytomegalovirus-associated TCR beta chains were confirmed in vitro to be specific for cytomegalovirus antigens. In the study, some 160 TCR beta chains were listed as associated with cytomegalovirus. Correlated functional status among segregating V segments might be attributable to linkage disequilibrium, but an unknown experimental factor could not be ruled out. Broadly in line with IMGT annotations, most TCR beta V segments showed up in productive rearrangements about 87% or about 30% of the time in an earlier analysis of 587 of the donors. Compared with equally common non-associated chains, HLA-associated TCR beta chains in a later analysis were more clonally expanded and had lower generation probabilities. Roughly uniform sequencing depth across donors was assumed in presence/absence analyses, although this assumption may not hold. The earlier analysis of approximately 560 of the donors excluded 15 to 20 rarely observed V segments, including chromosome 9 orphons, because counts were too low. When HLA alleles, especially DR and DQ, strongly co-occurred, attributing TCR associations to individual alleles was difficult. In a later genetic analysis, fewer N-insertions in productive TCRs were reported among donors in an Asian-associated ancestry cluster than the 666-donor mean. In a later analysis, most CMV-associated TCR beta chains were found to appear HLA-restricted, with HLA associations seemingly driven largely by CMV exposure. Because HLA typing was missing for some donors at each locus, association tests included only the typed subset. The classifier was reported to diagnose cytomegalovirus status with high specificity and sensitivity in both the original cohort and the validation cohort. According to a later analysis, parvovirus B19, influenza, CMV and Epstein-Barr virus appeared linked to several top co-occurrence clusters. Because the 87-base-pair reads could not distinguish some IMGT-functional V segments, including TRBV6-2 and TRBV6-3, those segments were excluded. An association between a missense DCLRE1C variant and V-gene and J-gene trimming of TCR beta chains was found in a later genetic analysis and replicated in an independent cohort. A further reported finding was that TCR beta sequences accurately predicted the HLA-A and HLA-B alleles for most subjects in the first cohort.

In total, fewer than 750 healthy bone marrow donors made up the cohort. At the time of sampling, every cohort member was nominally healthy, though immune exposures that went unrecorded were likely present. The donor was CMV seropositive and was included in the group of about 290 seropositive cohort members. Each donor provided a peripheral blood sample, and peripheral blood mononuclear cells were used for TCR beta sequencing. Genomic DNA extraction from the blood cell samples was performed with the Qiagen DNeasy Blood Extraction Kit. Inclusive of the bounding cysteine and phenylalanine, the CDR3 is 13 residues long. Only the CDR3 part of the read is kept: 39 bases, read in frame from the first base. V was cut back by 8 bases and J by 3 bases, leaving a gap of 10 bases between them. Per the germline V gene, ENHRY is the CDR1 and SYGVKD is the CDR2.

This TCR was recovered from a male donor in good health and CMV-seropositive. Sequencing was carried out using PBMCs. The chain was built from TRBV10-3 and TRBJ2-2; the D gene is not confidently resolved. The CDR3 protein is CAILFRDTGELFF. The DNA is TGTGCCATCCTCTTTCGCGACACCGGGGAGCTGTTTTTT.